A selection of T cell receptor beta chains follows, all from one sample in a study of vaccination effects on CD4 cells after COVID-19. Their target antigens are unknown. Produced via immunoSEQ multiplex PCR; TCRdb's table is partial and in-frame only. This table has tens of thousands of clones, about 80% appearing once. Here the sequenced sample was CD4+ T cells from PBMCs cultured with a peptide pool, taken before COVID-19 vaccination. Every receptor here comes from a human donor who had a prior SARS-CoV-2 infection. The CDR3 runs from the conserved cysteine through the conserved F or W. Fields, in order: clone size, V gene, CDR3 protein. Only part of the rows carry a size: once, few, many, or a class if the clone is expanded.

clone_size: few
v_call: TRBV5-4
cdr3_aa: CASSLGVVTSYEQYF

clone_size: .
v_call: TRBV5-6
cdr3_aa: CASRVAGDNTGELFF

clone_size: few
v_call: TRBV7-3
cdr3_aa: CASSTGTHTGELFF

clone_size: few
v_call: TRBV2
cdr3_aa: CASSGDNYGYTF

clone_size: .
v_call: TRBV28
cdr3_aa: CASSLPIYYEQYF

clone_size: .
v_call: TRBV15
cdr3_aa: CATSRARDRGQSGANVLTF

clone_size: few
v_call: TRBV4-1
cdr3_aa: CASSQVLTPGTDYGYTF

clone_size: .
v_call: TRBV12-3/TRBV12-4
cdr3_aa: CASSYSGSIGQYF

clone_size: .
v_call: TRBV4-3
cdr3_aa: CASSQGDRRVSGELFF

clone_size: .
v_call: TRBV23-1
cdr3_aa: CASTTNRASGNTIYF

clone_size: .
v_call: TRBV6-2/TRBV6-3
cdr3_aa: CASSSVIRGGYEQYF

clone_size: .
v_call: TRBV5-4
cdr3_aa: CASSLADEKLFF

clone_size: .
v_call: TRBV7-2
cdr3_aa: CASSLFARRGGVTF

clone_size: .
v_call: TRBV29-1
cdr3_aa: CSVDKSSGNTIYF

clone_size: .
v_call: TRBV12-3/TRBV12-4
cdr3_aa: CASSSRQGAGAFF

clone_size: .
v_call: TRBV14
cdr3_aa: CASSLRQVRGKAEAFF

clone_size: once
v_call: TRBV7-3
cdr3_aa: CASSLTAAGGGADTQYF

clone_size: .
v_call: TRBV2
cdr3_aa: CASGEYGYTF

clone_size: .
v_call: TRBV6-1
cdr3_aa: CASSGLLTGAIDTEAFF

clone_size: .
v_call: TRBV25-1
cdr3_aa: CASSVDTGAPLHF

clone_size: .
v_call: TRBV6-5
cdr3_aa: CASSMSRPSSVEAFF

clone_size: few
v_call: TRBV3-1/TRBV3-2
cdr3_aa: CASSVRSSYNEQFF

clone_size: .
v_call: TRBV6-5
cdr3_aa: CASSDRGRNTEAFF

clone_size: .
v_call: TRBV3-1/TRBV3-2
cdr3_aa: CASSQEGYTQYF

clone_size: .
v_call: TRBV7-8
cdr3_aa: CASSSRTEETQYF

clone_size: .
v_call: TRBV7-5
cdr3_aa: CARGNEQFF

clone_size: .
v_call: TRBV12-3/TRBV12-4
cdr3_aa: CASSLGSGGYTF

clone_size: few
v_call: TRBV4-1
cdr3_aa: CASSQGFRGGIEQYF

clone_size: .
v_call: TRBV27
cdr3_aa: CASRTHGSGANVLTF

clone_size: .
v_call: TRBV30
cdr3_aa: CAWTQGYSYEQYF

clone_size: once
v_call: TRBV30
cdr3_aa: CAWSVRMRETQYF

clone_size: .
v_call: TRBV6-5
cdr3_aa: CASSYDRGHNQPQHF

clone_size: .
v_call: TRBV19
cdr3_aa: CASSPMGQGYQPQHF

clone_size: .
v_call: TRBV11-2
cdr3_aa: CASSYPYLAEGWEQYF

clone_size: .
v_call: TRBV7-2
cdr3_aa: CASSLGQGDSYNEQFF

clone_size: .
v_call: TRBV4-1
cdr3_aa: CASSLRTPPGGRADEQFF

clone_size: .
v_call: TRBV11-2
cdr3_aa: CASTPGLLNTEAFF

clone_size: few
v_call: TRBV19
cdr3_aa: CASSTPGAYEQYF

clone_size: .
v_call: TRBV21-1
cdr3_aa: CASTKEVASGANVLTF

clone_size: few
v_call: TRBV14
cdr3_aa: CASSHSTGGLTGELFF

clone_size: .
v_call: TRBV5-1
cdr3_aa: CASSEDRGQNGYTF

clone_size: .
v_call: TRBV30
cdr3_aa: CAFAVAGKRTEAFF

clone_size: .
v_call: TRBV5-6
cdr3_aa: CASSLHGFMNTEAFF

clone_size: once
v_call: TRBV19
cdr3_aa: CASSEGFRDTQYF

clone_size: once
v_call: TRBV5-1
cdr3_aa: CASSYGQASGTQYF

clone_size: .
v_call: TRBV5-1
cdr3_aa: CASSLDGLAEGYTF